One sample yielded the 28 T cell receptor beta chains listed below, sequenced in a study of T-cell reconstitution after alpha-beta-depleted transplantation in children. TCRbeta library preparation incorporated unique molecular identifiers. TCRdb redid the calling of the PCR reads with MiXCR, one entry per CDR3 protein. The sample lists more than 550,000 distinct CDR3 sequences, about 10% occurring once. Material: PBMCs from the stem cell graft donor, obtained from the stem cell graft. The source is a human donor who donated a stem cell graft to a child with acute myeloid leukemia.

This clonotype has just a few counts. The rearrangement joins TRBV12-3 or TRBV12-4 to TRBJ2-7; possibly TRBD1 or TRBD2 for D (5 bases each). The CDR3 consists of 13 residues. The V gene lost 8 bases and the J gene lost 5 bases, with 16 bases spanning the gap. CDR3 sequence (DNA): TGTGCCAGCGGGCTCATCGGGGCTCACGAGCAGTACTTC. Translation gives CASGLIGAHEQYF.

This clonotype was seen at least ten times. The junction and the germline gene differ at one end; a read error may be behind it. The rearrangement joins TRBV12-3 or TRBV12-4 to TRBJ2-1; 7 positions agree with TRBD1. The CDR3 is 15 residues long. The CDR3 nucleotides read TGTGCCAGCAGTTCCCCCACCACCCTCAGGACAGGCACGGTCTTC. Its protein is CASSSPTTLRTGTVF.

This chain links TRBV7-2 with TRBJ2-7, with TRBD2 matching over 8 bases. The length of the CDR3 is 15 residues. Germline CDR1 is SGHTA and CDR2 is FQGNSA. The trim removed 2 bases at V and 4 bases at J, leaving 7 bases unmatched. The CDR3 DNA follows: TGTGCCAGCAGCTTAAGATCGGGAGGGCCTTACGAGCAGTACTTC. Protein: CASSLRSGGPYEQYF.

As to this clonotype: One junction end disagrees with the germline gene, perhaps due to a read error. The genes are TRBV7-7 and TRBJ2-5; 7 bases are shared with TRBD2. The CDR3 contains 17 residues. The V gene's germline CDR1 is SSHAT and CDR2 FNYEAQ (reference sequence). CDR3 residues: CASSLNEGGQSQETQYF. CDR3 sequence (DNA): TGTGCTAGCAGCCTTAATGAGGGAGGGCAATCCCAAGAGACCCAGTACTTC.

V usage is TRBV7-9 and J usage is TRBJ1-5; D unclear. V lost 2 bases and J 7 bases, leaving 6 bases between the germline ends. CDR1 and CDR2 (germline): SEHNR, FQNEAQ (reference sequence). CDR3 size: 12 residues. The DNA of the CDR3 is TGTGCCAGCAGCTTACCCGAGCAGCCCCAGCATTTT. Its protein product is CASSLPEQPQHF.

The chain carries TRBV25-1 and TRBJ2-2, with 8 bases matching TRBD1. The germline CDR1 and CDR2 sequences are MGHDK and SYGVNS. V shed 5 bases, J shed 5 bases, and the junction held 1 base outside the gene matches. The CDR3 runs 13 residues. The CDR3 region has the DNA TGTGCCAGCAGTACAGGGGGGACCGGGGAGCTGTTTTTT. Protein product: CASSTGGTGELFF. The full variable domain, its missing parts supplied by reference TRBV25-1 and TRBJ2-2, is EADIYQTPRYLVIGTGKKITLECSQTMGHDKMYWYQQDPGMELHLIHYSYGVNSTEKGDLSSESTVSRIRTEHFPLTLESARPSHTSQYLCASSTGGTGELFFGEGSRLTVL.

This chain uses TRBV20-1 with TRBJ2-7, with a tentative D call TRBD2 (5 bases). The CDR3 length is 14 residues. The germline V gene has CDR1 DFQATT and CDR2 SNEGSKA (reference sequence). V shed 2 bases and J shed 2 bases, with 13 bases lying between them. As DNA, the CDR3 is TGCAGTGCTAGACCCCCTGCGGGCCCCTACGAGCAGTACTTC. It yields the protein CSARPPAGPYEQYF.

The gene calls are TRBV2 and TRBJ2-7; D is undetermined. CDR3 length equals 12 residues. The germline CDR1 and CDR2 sequences are SNHLY and FYNNEI. Between the trimmed V and J ends, which lost 2 bases and 5 bases, there was a span of 7 bases. The CDR3 region has the DNA TGTGCCAGCAGTGAAAACGTCCACGAGCAGTACTTC. Protein: CASSENVHEQYF.

V is TRBV7-3 and J is TRBJ2-1; TRBD1 matches at 8 bases. The CDR3 is 15 residues long. V lost 4 bases to trimming and J lost 3 bases; unmatched junction nucleotides: 5. CDR1 is SGHTA and CDR2 is FQGTGA in the germline V gene. CDR3 loop: CASSSSGGGYNEQFF. CDR3 DNA sequence: TGTGCCAGCAGCTCTTCAGGGGGCGGCTACAATGAGCAGTTCTTC.

This clonotype was recorded many times. CDR3 DNA: TGCAGTGCTAGAGATAGTGCTAGCGGGAGGGCCAGCTCCTACAATGAGCAGTTCTTC. Translated, it gives CSARDSASGRASSYNEQFF. The J gene is TRBJ2-1, the V gene TRBV20-1; 12 bases match TRBD2. The CDR3 is 19 amino acids. The V and J ends lost 0 bases and 0 bases, in that order; junction bases with no gene match: 9. The germline gives CDR1 DFQATT, CDR2 SNEGSKA (reference sequence).

This clonotype occurred many times. This rearrangement joins TRBV20-1 to TRBJ2-4, with 14 nucleotides matching TRBD2. Germline CDR1 and CDR2: DFQATT and SNEGSKA (reference sequence). With V trimmed by 5 bases and J by 0 bases, 9 bases remained unmatched. This CDR3 comprises 18 residues. CDR3 amino acids: CSAPGLAGAEGAKNIQYF. In nucleotides, the CDR3 is TGCAGTGCTCCGGGACTAGCGGGAGCGGAGGGAGCCAAAAACATTCAGTACTTC.

This clonotype was counted only a few times. This chain uses TRBV7-2 with TRBJ2-5; 8 bases match TRBD1. This CDR3 region has 15 residues. Per the germline V gene, CDR1 is SGHTA and CDR2 is FQGNSA. Trimming cost V 5 bases and J 4 bases; bases outside gene matches: 9. The CDR3 loop is CASSLGRQGPETQYF. The DNA for the CDR3 is TGTGCCAGCAGCCTCGGCAGACAGGGGCCAGAGACCCAGTACTTC.

Comment on this clonotype: A much more abundant neighbour one base away suggests this may be a read error. The chain uses TRBV20-1 and TRBJ2-3; a possible D gene is TRBD1 (6 bases). The germline V and J ends were trimmed by 6 bases and 6 bases, with 22 bases remaining between them. Germline values: CDR1 DFQATT, CDR2 SNEGSKA (reference sequence). CDR3 length: 15 residues. The CDR3 spells CSAPVGVAGEDTQYF. DNA of the CDR3: TGCAGTGCCCCTGTTGGGGTGGCAGGGGAGGATACGCAGTATTTT.

Ten or more counts support this clonotype. The V and J genes are TRBV6-5 and TRBJ1-5; 8 nucleotides line up with TRBD1. Per the germline V gene, CDR1 is MNHEY and CDR2 is SVGAGI. The CDR3 extends over 14 amino acids. V gave up 6 bases and J gave up 3 bases; unmatched junction bases: 4. The CDR3 DNA sequence: TGTGCCAGCAGCGGGACAGGCCCCAATCAGCCCCAGCATTTT. Translation gives CASSGTGPNQPQHF.

This clonotype was seen more than once but under ten times. The V gene is TRBV5-1, the J gene TRBJ2-2; weak D call: TRBD1 (6 bases). Trimming removed 3 bases from V and 1 base from J, with 13 bases in between. Germline CDR1 reads SGHRS; CDR2 reads YFSETQ. This CDR3 has 16 residues. The CDR3 region has the DNA TGCGCCAGCAGCTCCTTGGGGACACAGAACACCGGGGAGCTGTTTTTT. Its translation: CASSSLGTQNTGELFF.

The genes are TRBV12-3 or TRBV12-4 and TRBJ2-6; tentatively, D is TRBD1 or TRBD2 (6 bases each). V was clipped by 6 bases and J by 0 bases, with 18 bases between them. This CDR3 comprises 18 residues. The CDR3 DNA follows: TGTGCCAGCAGCCCCAGGGGAGGCGGCCTCTCTGGGGCCAACGTCCTGACTTTC. Translation: CASSPRGGGLSGANVLTF.

In its sample, this clonotype was seen once. The V gene is TRBV4-3, the J gene TRBJ1-5; D is perhaps TRBD1 (5 bases). V lost 4 bases to trimming and J lost 4 bases, with 17 bases between them. The CDR3 covers 16 residues. The germline CDR1 and CDR2 sequences are LGHNA and YSLEER. CDR3 in DNA: TGCGCCAGCAGCCTCTCCCCCGGGGGGGATAATCAGCCCCAGCATTTT. Its protein is CASSLSPGGDNQPQHF.

This clonotype was seen a few times. The V gene is TRBV20-1, the J gene TRBJ1-3; 12 bases are a match to TRBD1. Germline values: CDR1 DFQATT, CDR2 SNEGSKA (reference sequence). V dropped 3 bases and J dropped 8; count of bases not matched to a gene: 8. The length of the CDR3 is 15 residues. The CDR3 is CSASSGTGGSDTIYF. CDR3 bases: TGCAGTGCTAGTTCCGGGACAGGGGGCTCTGACACCATATATTTT.

This chain uses TRBV5-1 with TRBJ2-1; 8 bases align to TRBD2. J was trimmed by 4 bases and V by 4 bases; bases with no gene match: 7. This CDR3 contains 15 residues. CDR1 is SGHRS, CDR2 YFSETQ, per germline. As DNA, the CDR3 is TGCGCCAGCAGCACGGCGGCGGGGGGATACAATGAGCAGTTCTTC. Protein: CASSTAAGGYNEQFF.

This rearrangement joins TRBV6-5 to TRBJ2-2; 10 positions match TRBD1. The CDR3 is 19 amino acids. V gave up 4 bases and J gave up 4 bases; unmatched junction bases: 15. The germline V gene has CDR1 MNHEY and CDR2 SVGAGI. The CDR3 bases are TGTGCCAGCAGTTCGAGTTTCCCCGGGACAGGGGCTGTCACCGGGGAGCTGTTTTTT. As protein: CASSSSFPGTGAVTGELFF.

This clonotype was seen at least ten times. This sequence joins TRBV6-6 and TRBJ2-1; D not certain. Trimming removed 5 bases from V and 10 bases from J, with 9 bases in between. CDR3 length equals 11 residues. Germline V gene lookup returns CDR1 MNHNY and CDR2 SVGAGI (reference sequence). In nucleotides, the CDR3 is TGTGCCAGCAGTCCCCGGGCCGAGCAGTTCTTC. It is translated as CASSPRAEQFF.

This clonotype was seen a few times. The chain recombines TRBV4-3 with TRBJ1-4; maybe TRBD1 (5 bases). The CDR3 runs 17 residues. CDR1 and CDR2 (germline): LGHNA, YSLEER. Between the trimmed V and J ends, which lost 0 bases and 8 bases, there was a span of 19 bases. CDR3 loop: CASSQDHIRGSSEKLFF. Here the CDR3 DNA reads TGCGCCAGCAGCCAAGATCATATTAGGGGATCCAGCGAAAAACTGTTTTTT.

At least ten counts were recorded for this clonotype. The chain uses TRBV29-1 and TRBJ2-7, with a possible D match to TRBD2 (6 bases). Germline-derived CDR1 and CDR2 are SQVTM and ANQGSEA. This CDR3 has 11 amino acids. CDR3 region: CSGGSSYEQYF. The CDR3 nucleotides read TGCAGTGGAGGGAGCTCCTACGAGCAGTACTTC.

V and J are TRBV4-2 and TRBJ2-7; D is possibly TRBD2 (6 bases). This CDR3 is built from 18 residues. With 2 bases removed from V and 6 bases from J, the gap between germline ends came to 26 bases. Per the germline V gene, CDR1 is LGHNA and CDR2 is YNFKEQ. The DNA of the CDR3 is TGTGCCAGCAGCCAACACGGGGGTGCTGGAGTGATAGCGAGCGAGCAGTACTTC. Its translation is CASSQHGGAGVIASEQYF.

V is TRBV2 and J is TRBJ2-3; maybe TRBD1 (5 bases). From germline, CDR1 is SNHLY and CDR2 FYNNEI. CDR3 size: 17 residues. Trimming cost V 1 base and J 2 bases, with 16 bases left between them. The CDR3 sequence: CASSEGGPKRLTDTQYF. The CDR3 DNA reads TGTGCCAGCAGTGAAGGGGGCCCCAAGCGACTCACAGATACGCAGTATTTT.

This clonotype was seen a few times. V is TRBV20-1 and J is TRBJ2-4; D might be TRBD1 (5 bases). The germline gives CDR1 DFQATT, CDR2 SNEGSKA (reference sequence). There are 17 residues in the CDR3. Trimming pared 1 base from V and 0 bases from J, leaving 16 bases between. The CDR3, as DNA: TGCAGTGCTAGAGCAATCCAAGCAGGGCTAGCCAAAAACATTCAGTACTTC. Translation gives CSARAIQAGLAKNIQYF.

This clonotype was counted ten times or more. The V and J genes are TRBV12-3 or TRBV12-4 and TRBJ2-3; 9 bases agree with TRBD2. The V and J ends lost 6 bases and 2 bases, in that order; junction bases with no gene match: 9. The CDR3 consists of 16 residues. This CDR3 is CASRTMRLAVTDTQYF. The DNA for the CDR3 is TGTGCCAGCAGGACCATGAGACTAGCGGTCACAGATACGCAGTATTTT.

This clonotype was seen at least ten times. The J gene is TRBJ2-5, the V gene TRBV5-4; 13 nucleotides line up with TRBD2. This CDR3 is built from 16 residues. Germline V gene lookup returns CDR1 SGHNT and CDR2 YYREEE (reference sequence). Trimming took 4 bases from V and 5 from J; bases not matched to a gene: 8. The CDR3 protein is CASSPGTSGNVETQYF. DNA for the CDR3: TGTGCCAGCAGCCCAGGGACTAGCGGGAATGTGGAGACCCAGTACTTC.